The 30 T cell receptor beta chains reported below all come from one sample, sequenced in a study of blood T cell repertoires in COVID-19 (dated by TCRdb to the early 2020s). Library construction relied on the immunoSEQ multiplex PCR assay. Imported from immuneACCESS, the table was reduced by TCRdb to in-frame sequences with V and J called. These copies leave out some clones; in studies compared against another copy, an unresolved V gene accounts for under half, and the cause of the remainder is not known. This sample comprises about 58,000 clones, 70% to 90% of them detected only once. The ten largest clones add up to roughly 4.7% of the sample. Sequencing was performed on peripheral blood. These receptors were obtained from a man aged 35-49 years with active COVID-19.

The J gene is TRBJ2-1, the V gene TRBV4-2; 13 bases agree with TRBD2. The CDR3 loop spans 15 amino acids. V lost 3 bases, J lost 9 bases, and 5 bases stayed unmatched. Germline assignment: CDR1 LGHNA and CDR2 YNFKEQ. The CDR3 DNA is TGTGCCAGCAGCCACGGGACTAGCGGGAAGTCTGAGCAGTTCTTC. This codes for CASSHGTSGKSEQFF.

This rearrangement joins TRBV27 to TRBJ1-2, with 7 bases aligning to TRBD1. Germline values: CDR1 MNHEY, CDR2 SMNVEV (reference sequence). The V segment lost 6 bases and the J segment 4 bases; nucleotides outside the gene matches: 11. The CDR3 has 15 amino acids. The CDR3 DNA reads as TGTGCCAGCAGAAAGTCCGGGACAGCATCCTATGGCTACACCTTC. Translating gives CASRKSGTASYGYTF.

The gene calls are TRBV19 and TRBJ1-3, with unresolved D. CDR1 LNHDA and CDR2 SQIVND come from the germline V gene (reference sequence). CDR3 length: 14 residues. Trimming left V 7 bases short and J 3 bases short, with 13 bases between. CDR3 nucleotides: TGTGCCAGTAAAGCGGGTGGAGATGGAAACACCATATATTTT. Residues: CASKAGGDGNTIYF.

The V gene is TRBV5-1, the J gene TRBJ2-7, with 13 positions matching TRBD2. The CDR3 has 17 amino acids. V trimming: 0 bases; J trimming: 3 bases; junction bases outside the gene matches: 6. Germline V gives CDR1 SGHRS, CDR2 YFSETQ. CDR3 amino acids: CASSLGRTSGRIYEQYF. The CDR3 nucleotides are TGCGCCAGCAGCTTGGGGAGGACTAGCGGGAGAATCTACGAGCAGTACTTC. The entire variable domain, with the rest obtained from reference TRBV5-1 and TRBJ2-7, is as follows: KAGVTQTPRYLIKTRGQQVTLSCSPISGHRSVSWYQQTPGQGLQFLFEYFSETQRNKGNFPGRFSGRQFSNSRSEMNVSTLELGDSALYLCASSLGRTSGRIYEQYFGPGTRLTVT.

The rearrangement uses TRBV5-1 and TRBJ1-1; 7 bases are shared with TRBD1. Germline V CDR1 and CDR2: SGHRS, YFSETQ. The J segment lost 7 bases and the V segment lost 1 base, leaving 4 bases of the junction unmatched. The CDR3 is 13 residues long. The CDR3 region is CASSLWTGGEAFF. CDR3 coding DNA: TGCGCCAGCAGCTTGTGGACAGGCGGTGAAGCTTTCTTT.

The chain carries TRBV6-4 and TRBJ1-1; no clear D. The CDR3 covers 14 residues. The germline V and J ends were trimmed by 3 bases and 5 bases, with 13 bases remaining between them. Germline V gene lookup returns CDR1 MRHNA and CDR2 SNTAGT. The CDR3, as DNA: TGTGCCAGCAGTGAGAGGGCTCTTGGAACTGAAGCTTTCTTT. Translation gives CASSERALGTEAFF.

The gene calls are TRBV28 and TRBJ2-2; the match to TRBD1 covers 7 bases. The ends lost 4 bases at V and 7 bases at J; junction bases unmatched: 18. The CDR3 has 18 residues. CDR1 and CDR2 from the germline V gene are MDHEN and SYDVKM. In DNA, the CDR3 is TGTGCCAGCAGTTCAGGGAGCCGGTTCGGGACAGTGTTCGGGGAGCTGTTTTTT. This codes for CASSSGSRFGTVFGELFF.

The chain recombines TRBV15 with TRBJ1-2, with D uncertain. The CDR3 is 13 amino acids. Germline assignment: CDR1 LNHNV and CDR2 YYDKDF (reference sequence). Trimming stripped 3 bases from V and 8 bases from J, with 13 bases between. CDR3 DNA sequence: TGTGCCACCAGCAGCTGGCCATCTTTGGGCTACACCTTC. Protein sequence: CATSSWPSLGYTF.

The V call is TRBV29-1, the J call TRBJ1-2; 9 nucleotides match TRBD1. Looked up from germline, CDR1 is SQVTM and CDR2 is ANQGSEA. There are 13 residues in the CDR3. V trimming: 6 bases; J trimming: 10 bases; junction bases outside the gene matches: 12. CDR3 in amino acids: CSVGSGTGIDYTF. The CDR3 DNA reads TGCAGCGTAGGCTCCGGGACAGGGATTGACTACACCTTC.

The chain has TRBV4-1 and TRBJ1-2; 7 positions agree with TRBD1. Per germline, CDR1 MGHRA and CDR2 YSYEKL. This CDR3 is 15 amino acids long. After removal of 4 bases from V and 3 bases from J, the junction contained 8 bases not matched to a gene. The CDR3 reads CASSPDYRGDYGYTF. CDR3 DNA sequence: TGCGCCAGCAGCCCCGACTACAGGGGTGACTATGGCTACACCTTC.

The chain couples TRBV18 to TRBJ2-1, with D maybe TRBD2 (7 bases). Trimming stripped 4 bases from V and 3 bases from J, with 19 bases between. The CDR3 is 17 amino acids. Germline loops: CDR1 KGHSH, CDR2 LQKENI. CDR3 sequence reads: CASSLLGGHQVYNEQFF. CDR3 nucleotide sequence: TGTGCCAGCTCACTCCTCGGGGGGCATCAAGTCTACAATGAGCAGTTCTTC.

The rearrangement links TRBV7-9 to TRBJ1-1; D is undetermined. Between the trimmed V and J ends, which lost 2 bases and 8 bases, there was a span of 12 bases. Germline CDR1 is SEHNR and CDR2 is FQNEAQ (reference sequence). The CDR3 has 13 amino acids. The CDR3 DNA is TGTGCCAGCAGCTTATCGGAGAGGCCCGAAGCTTTCTTT. This sequence encodes CASSLSERPEAFF.

The chain employs TRBV7-8 and TRBJ2-5; D may be TRBD2 (5 bases). From germline, CDR1 is SGHVS and CDR2 FQNEAQ. This CDR3 contains 14 residues. Trimming left V 5 bases short and J 2 bases short, with 12 bases between. CDR3 nucleotides: TGTGCCAGCAGCCCTTTAGCGAGTCAAGAGACCCAGTACTTC. It specifies CASSPLASQETQYF. Full variable domain (remainder filled in from reference TRBV7-8 and TRBJ2-5): GAGVSQSPRYKVAKRGQDVALRCDPISGHVSLFWYQQALGQGPEFLTYFQNEAQLDKSGLPSDRFFAERPEGSVSTLKIQRTQQEDSAVYLCASSPLASQETQYFGPGTRLLVL.

This chain joins TRBV6-6 and TRBJ1-4; no firm D call. The germline V gene encodes CDR1 MNHNY and CDR2 SVGAGI (reference sequence). The CDR3 runs 11 residues. The germline V and J ends were trimmed by 6 bases and 10 bases, with 9 bases remaining between them. The CDR3 loop reads CASSLRGKLFF. The CDR3 coding sequence is TGTGCCAGCAGCCTACGCGGAAAACTGTTTTTT.

The chain combines TRBV2 with TRBJ2-5, with 7 bases that match TRBD2. V was clipped by 4 bases and J by 1 base; unmatched bases: 0. The CDR3 length is 13 residues. Germline loops: CDR1 SNHLY, CDR2 FYNNEI. CDR3 nucleotide sequence: TGTGCCAGCAGTGGACTAGCCCAAGAGACCCAGTACTTC. Residues: CASSGLAQETQYF.

The genes are TRBV13 and TRBJ1-3; no clear D gene. The CDR3 runs to 15 residues. Germline V gene data show CDR1 as PRHDT and CDR2 as FYEKMQ (reference sequence). Trimming took 0 bases from V and 4 from J, leaving 10 bases between them. CDR3: CASSLGPGSGNTIYF. CDR3 bases: TGTGCCAGCAGCTTAGGCCCGGGGTCGGGAAACACCATATATTTT.

This rearrangement joins TRBV12-3 or TRBV12-4 to TRBJ2-1; no definite D call. Trimming stripped 3 bases from V and 7 bases from J, with 7 bases between. CDR3 length equals 12 residues. CDR3 loop: CASSFSRNEQFF. Written as DNA, the CDR3 is TGTGCCAGCAGTTTTAGCAGAAATGAGCAGTTCTTC.

The CDR3 DNA reads as TGTGCCAGCAGCTTCGGGGACAGGGATTACACCGGGGAGCTGTTTTTT. Its translation: CASSFGDRDYTGELFF. The J gene is TRBJ2-2, the V gene TRBV7-2; 9 nucleotides align to TRBD1. Per the germline V gene, CDR1 is SGHTA and CDR2 is FQGNSA. The CDR3 has 16 residues. The J segment lost 3 bases and the V segment lost 3 bases, leaving 5 bases of the junction unmatched.

This clone was detected only once. This sequence joins TRBV5-4 and TRBJ1-1, with a tentative D call TRBD1 (5 bases). Germline-derived CDR1 and CDR2 are SGHNT and YYREEE (reference sequence). Trimming pared 4 bases from V and 0 bases from J, leaving 13 bases between. The CDR3 has 15 residues. The DNA for the CDR3 is TGTGCCAGCAGCGAGGCGGGGGTCCTGAACACTGAAGCTTTCTTT. It yields the protein CASSEAGVLNTEAFF.

V gene TRBV9 combines with J gene TRBJ2-7, with 8 bases aligning to TRBD2. The germline V gene encodes CDR1 SGDLS and CDR2 YYNGEE. This CDR3 spans 15 amino acids. J lost 5 bases, V lost 4 bases, and 11 bases had no gene match. The CDR3 DNA reads TGTGCCAGCAGCCCCCGGGGACTAGAAGTCGACGAGCAGTACTTC. Translation gives CASSPRGLEVDEQYF.

This chain links TRBV19 with TRBJ1-5; 12 nucleotides align to TRBD1. CDR3 length: 17 residues. The trim removed 3 bases at V and 6 bases at J, leaving 9 bases unmatched. Germline V gene data show CDR1 as LNHDA and CDR2 as SQIVND (reference sequence). In DNA form, the CDR3 reads TGTGCCAGTAGTATTCCCAAGGGACAGGGGGCACGTCAGCCCCAGCATTTT. Amino acids: CASSIPKGQGARQPQHF.

The chain joins TRBV7-6 to TRBJ2-2, with a weak D call TRBD2 (5 bases). V gave up 0 bases and J gave up 1 base, with 12 bases separating them. This CDR3 has 17 residues. CDR1 is SGHVS and CDR2 is FNYEAQ in the germline V gene. The CDR3 here is CASSLATGYMNTGELFF. The CDR3 DNA reads TGTGCCAGCAGCTTAGCGACGGGGTATATGAACACCGGGGAGCTGTTTTTT.

The V gene is TRBV3-1 (or the pseudogene TRBV3-2), the J gene TRBJ2-5; D might be TRBD2 (6 bases). Germline CDR1 and CDR2: LGHDT and YNNKEL (reference sequence). Trimming took off 5 bases at V and 0 bases at J, with 19 bases between the two ends. The CDR3 has 17 amino acids. CDR3 region: CASSSRDSGPYQETQYF. CDR3 sequence (DNA): TGTGCCAGCAGCTCTCGGGACTCAGGACCGTACCAAGAGACCCAGTACTTC.

The gene calls are TRBV24-1 and TRBJ2-5, with 13 bases matching TRBD2. This CDR3 has 17 residues. The V gene's germline CDR1 is KGHDR and CDR2 SFDVKD. The V gene end was trimmed by 4 bases and the J gene end by 4 bases; junction bases not matched to a gene: 8. CDR3 bases: TGTGCCACCAGTGACCGACTAGCGGGAGGCGGTCGAGAGACCCAGTACTTC. Its translation: CATSDRLAGGGRETQYF.

The chain carries TRBV5-1 and TRBJ2-1, with 7 positions matching TRBD1. With 4 bases clipped from V and 8 bases from J, the junction kept 12 bases outside the gene matches. The V gene's germline CDR1 is SGHRS and CDR2 YFSETQ. The CDR3 covers 15 residues. The CDR3 sequence: CASSPRTGRSDEQFF. The DNA of the CDR3 is TGCGCCAGCAGCCCCAGGACAGGAAGGAGCGATGAGCAGTTCTTC.

The chain couples TRBV4-1 to TRBJ1-5; no firm D call. The CDR3 is 13 amino acids. Trimming removed 5 bases at V and 1 base at J, with 6 bases between. Germline CDR1 is MGHRA and CDR2 is YSYEKL. CDR3 amino acids: CASSFFSNQPQHF. For the CDR3, the DNA is TGCGCCAGCAGCTTCTTCAGCAATCAGCCCCAGCATTTT.

This clone was detected only once. J is TRBJ2-1 and V is TRBV18; possible D gene TRBD2, 6 bases. Deletions cut 2 bases from V and 6 bases from J, with 20 bases between. CDR1 KGHSH and CDR2 LQKENI come from the germline V gene. The CDR3 runs 17 residues. The CDR3 bases are TGTGCCAGCTCACCATCCGCGCGGGGAATACAATTCAATGAGCAGTTCTTC. Its protein product is CASSPSARGIQFNEQFF.

In nucleotides, the CDR3 is TGTGCCAGCAGCCAAGAGGTCACAGGGAGCTATAATTCACCCCTCCACTTT. As protein: CASSQEVTGSYNSPLHF. This chain connects TRBV3-1 (or the pseudogene TRBV3-2) to TRBJ1-6; a weak D match, TRBD1 (6 bases). The CDR3 runs to 17 residues. In germline, CDR1 is LGHDT, CDR2 YNNKEL (reference sequence). The V gene lost 0 bases and the J gene lost 3 bases, with 12 bases spanning the gap.

The genes are TRBV7-3 and TRBJ2-3, with a weak D call TRBD1 (6 bases). Trimming took 1 base from V and 1 from J, leaving 12 bases between them. The CDR3 covers 16 residues. Germline V gene data show CDR1 as SGHTA and CDR2 as FQGTGA. This CDR3 is CASSLRGTRGTDTQYF. CDR3 nucleotide sequence: TGTGCCAGCAGCTTAAGAGGGACAAGGGGCACAGATACGCAGTATTTT.

The chain uses TRBV28 and TRBJ2-2, with 7 bases identical to TRBD2. With 4 bases clipped from V and 3 bases from J, the junction kept 23 bases outside the gene matches. The CDR3 loop spans 21 amino acids. The germline CDR1 and CDR2 sequences are MDHEN and SYDVKM. The CDR3 sequence is CASSSPFRGRETLEDTGELFF. The CDR3 DNA follows: TGTGCCAGCAGTTCTCCCTTCCGCGGGAGAGAGACTCTAGAGGACACCGGGGAGCTGTTTTTT.